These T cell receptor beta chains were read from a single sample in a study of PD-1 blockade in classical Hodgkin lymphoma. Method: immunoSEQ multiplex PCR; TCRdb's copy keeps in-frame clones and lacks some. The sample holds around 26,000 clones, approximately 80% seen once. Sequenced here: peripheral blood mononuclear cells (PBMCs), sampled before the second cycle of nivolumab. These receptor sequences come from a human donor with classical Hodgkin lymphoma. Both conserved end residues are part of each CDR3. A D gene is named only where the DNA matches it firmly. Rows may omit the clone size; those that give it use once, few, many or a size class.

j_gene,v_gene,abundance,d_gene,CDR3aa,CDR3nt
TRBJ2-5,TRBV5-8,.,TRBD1,CASSGDRDQETQYF,TGTGCCAGCAGCGGGGACAGGGACCAAGAGACCCAGTACTTC
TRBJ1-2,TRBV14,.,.,CASSQDRGGSHGYTF,TGTGCCAGCAGCCAAGACCGGGGCGGGAGCCATGGCTACACCTTC
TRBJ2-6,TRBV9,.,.,CASSVTAAGANVLTF,TGTGCCAGCAGCGTAACGGCTGCTGGGGCCAACGTCCTGACTTTC
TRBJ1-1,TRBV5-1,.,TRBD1,CASSNRTGGRTEAFF,TGCGCCAGCAGCAATAGGACAGGGGGCAGGACTGAAGCTTTCTTT
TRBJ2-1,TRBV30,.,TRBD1,CAWSAGQANNEQFF,TGTGCCTGGAGTGCGGGACAGGCCAACAATGAGCAGTTCTTC
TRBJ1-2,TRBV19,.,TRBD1,CASGKQGASRYGYTF,TGTGCCAGTGGAAAACAGGGGGCCTCGCGCTATGGCTACACCTTC
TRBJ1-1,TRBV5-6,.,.,CASRVSWWSNTEAFF,TGTGCCAGCAGGGTCTCGTGGTGGAGTAACACTGAAGCTTTCTTT
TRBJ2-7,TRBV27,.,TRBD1,CASSSLGQGDLYEQYF,TGTGCCAGCAGTTCCCTGGGACAGGGTGACCTCTACGAGCAGTACTTC
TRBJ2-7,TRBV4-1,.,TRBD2,CASSQSSGTRKHYEQYF,TGCGCCAGCAGCCAAAGTTCCGGGACTAGAAAACACTACGAGCAGTACTTC
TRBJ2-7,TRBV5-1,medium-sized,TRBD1,CASSLGQGEWDEQYF,TGCGCCAGCAGCTTGGGACAGGGGGAGTGGGACGAGCAGTACTTC
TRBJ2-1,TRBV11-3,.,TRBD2,CASSYAGTSLDEQFF,TGTGCCAGCAGCTACGCCGGGACTAGCTTGGATGAGCAGTTCTTC
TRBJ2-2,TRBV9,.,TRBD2,CASSKRASGNTGELFF,TGTGCCAGCAGCAAGCGGGCTAGCGGTAACACCGGGGAGCTGTTTTTT
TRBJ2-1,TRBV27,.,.,CASSLAGSIRGHEQFF,TGTGCCAGCAGTTTAGCGGGATCAATCCGGGGGCATGAGCAGTTCTTC
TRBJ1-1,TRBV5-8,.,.,CASSKTGNTEAFF,TGTGCCAGCAGCAAGACAGGGAACACTGAAGCTTTCTTT
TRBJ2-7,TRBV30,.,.,CAWSVPWISSSYEQYF,TGTGCCTGGAGTGTACCGTGGATTTCGAGCTCCTACGAGCAGTACTTC
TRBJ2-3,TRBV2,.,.,CASSESWSTDTQYF,TGTGCCAGCAGTGAATCCTGGAGCACAGATACGCAGTATTTT
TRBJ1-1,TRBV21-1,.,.,CASSKESLNTEAFF,TGTGCCAGCAGCAAAGAAAGTCTGAACACTGAAGCTTTCTTT
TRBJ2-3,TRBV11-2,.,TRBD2,CASRVGRGRGGTDTQYF,TGTGCCAGCAGAGTCGGTCGCGGGCGGGGGGGCACAGATACGCAGTATTTT
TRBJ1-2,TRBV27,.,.,CASSGGQGHYGYTF,TGTGCCAGCAGCGGGGGGCAGGGGCACTATGGCTACACCTTC